This T cell receptor beta chain comes out of a study of cytomegalovirus exposure and HLA in healthy donors. General study points: Earlier analysis found most TCR beta V segments productive about 87% or about 30% of the time.

Comments on this clone: Its specificity is not known.

Researchers ran the PCR with 60 Vbeta and 13 Jbeta primers. Assay used: immunoSEQ multiplex PCR; TCRdb lists only in-frame clones, some missing. The table has tens of thousands of clones, approximately 80% seen once. Unmatched junction bases numbered 3, after V lost 2 bases and J lost 0 bases. Germline V gene sequence: CDR1 SGHRS, CDR2 YFSETQ. This CDR3 spans 15 amino acids. Sequencing was performed on PBMCs. This sequence originates from a male donor in good health and CMV-seronegative. The genes are TRBV5-1 and TRBJ2-3, with 7 bases lining up with TRBD1. Here the CDR3 DNA reads TGCGCCAGCAGCTTAGACAGGGATAGCACAGATACGCAGTATTTT. It yields the protein CASSLDRDSTDTQYF.